The TCR beta chain described here comes from a study of T cell repertoires in cytomegalovirus infection. About the study: Both a matching HLA type and CMV infection were indicated by public TCR beta signatures.

The V segment lost 5 bases and the J segment 6 bases; nucleotides outside the gene matches: 5. The CDR3 is 13 amino acids. CDR1 is SGDLS, CDR2 YYNGEE, per germline. A remark on this clonotype: Its antigen is undetermined. This could be a read error, since a much larger clone is one nucleotide away.

Each CDR3 protein is one row after TCRdb ran MiXCR on the reads. The sample has around 710,000 distinct CDR3 sequences; almost 30% are singletons. The rearrangement links TRBV9 to TRBJ2-1; 7 bases are shared with TRBD1. The TCR was taken from a human donor in good health (CMV status not recorded). Some clones in this sample may be carry-over from other donors' samples. This material consisted of cultured CD8+ T cells from PBMCs, taken from culture after CMV antigen stimulation. The chain's CDR3 is CASSSTGINEQFF. The CDR3 DNA sequence: TGTGCCAGCAGTTCGACAGGGATCAATGAGCAGTTCTTC. Filled out from reference TRBV9 and TRBJ2-1, the complete variable domain reads DSGVTQTPKHLITATGQRVTLRCSPRSGDLSVYWYQQSLDQGLQFLIQYYNGEERAKGNILERFSAQQFPDLHSELNLSSLELGDSALYFCASSSTGINEQFFGPGTRLTVL.